Here is one T cell receptor beta chain with its context. The antigen remains undetermined. The data originate from a study of cytomegalovirus exposure and HLA in healthy donors. Overall study results and limits: An ancestry cluster, one associated with Asian ancestry, reportedly showed fewer N-insertions than the 666-donor mean in a later analysis.

13 Jbeta primers and 60 Vbeta primers were used for the PCR. Clones were sequenced by immunoSEQ multiplex PCR, and TCRdb holds only the in-frame ones, with some missing. Here the sample spans approximately 130,000 clones, 75% to 85% being singletons. This CDR3 spans 16 amino acids. Germline V gene lookup returns CDR1 SGHTA and CDR2 FQGNSA. The V and J ends lost 4 bases and 9 bases respectively, with 22 bases between them. This sequence was found in a woman aged 40 to 50 in good health and CMV-seropositive. The sequencing input was PBMCs. The chain couples TRBV7-2 to TRBJ2-4; D is possibly TRBD2 (5 bases). The CDR3 DNA follows: TGTGCCAGCAGCTCCTACGCTCTCGAGGGAGAAGGCATTCAGTACTTC. As protein: CASSSYALEGEGIQYF.